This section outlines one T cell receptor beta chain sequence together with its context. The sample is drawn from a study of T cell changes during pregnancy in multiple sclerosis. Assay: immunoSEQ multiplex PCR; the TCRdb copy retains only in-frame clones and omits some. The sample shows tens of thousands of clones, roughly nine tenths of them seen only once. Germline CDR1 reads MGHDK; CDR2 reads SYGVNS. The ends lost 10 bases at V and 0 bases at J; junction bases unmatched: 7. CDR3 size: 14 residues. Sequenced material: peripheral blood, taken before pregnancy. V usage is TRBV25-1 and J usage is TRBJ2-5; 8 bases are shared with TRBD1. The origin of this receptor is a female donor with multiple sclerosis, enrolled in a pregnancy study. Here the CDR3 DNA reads TGTGCCATCGGGACAGGAACCGACCAAGAGACCCAGTACTTC. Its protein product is CAIGTGTDQETQYF.